The TCR beta chain under discussion was sequenced for a study of blood T cell repertoires in COVID-19. V was trimmed by 7 bases and J by 1 base, leaving 11 bases between them. This CDR3 is built from 13 residues. CDR1 is GTSNPN and CDR2 is SVGIG in the germline V gene (reference sequence). Produced via immunoSEQ multiplex PCR; TCRdb's table is partial and in-frame only. Of approximately 36,000 clones in the sample, around 84% are singletons; the top ten hold about 1.5%. The rearrangement joins TRBV30 to TRBJ2-4; maybe TRBD1 (6 bases). The receptor comes from a man aged 55-75 years with COVID-19, enrolled during active disease. Source material: peripheral blood. The CDR3, as DNA: TGTGCCTCCACAAGGGGGGCCAAAAACATTCAGTACTTC. Its protein is CASTRGAKNIQYF.